This TCR beta chain is drawn from a study of T cell repertoires in ileal Crohn's disease. Stated time point: neoterminal ileum biopsy at postoperative endoscopy, about 6 months after surgery. Assay: immunoSEQ multiplex PCR; the TCRdb copy retains only in-frame clones and omits some. In the table there are roughly 17,000 clones, roughly 72% of which are singletons. CDR3 length: 16 residues. Looked up from germline, CDR1 is MNHNS and CDR2 is SASEGT. J was trimmed by 3 bases and V by 8 bases; bases with no gene match: 8. The sample taken for sequencing was ileal tissue. V usage is TRBV6-1 and J usage is TRBJ2-3, with 13 bases lining up with TRBD2. This TCR derives from an adult with Crohn's disease. The CDR3 spells CASPEEGLAGTDTQYF. CDR3 nucleotides: TGTGCCAGCCCTGAAGAGGGACTAGCGGGGACAGATACGCAGTATTTT.